This T cell receptor beta chain comes out of a study of identical twins. This CDR3 spans 20 amino acids. After removal of 6 bases from V and 1 base from J, the junction contained 19 bases not matched to a gene. Template switching (which added a universal primer site) was used, and cDNA carried unique molecular identifiers. TCRdb fed the 5' RACE reads into MiXCR, producing one record per CDR3 protein. The table lists around 220,000 distinct CDR3 sequences, over 11% of them singletons. In this sample, this clonotype turned up many times. Its matching antigen is unknown. Whole-study results and caveats: Reduced insertions were recorded for abundant cord blood beta clonotypes, with no such pattern in memory repertoires. Model-predicted out-of-frame TCR alpha sharing fell below observed values in monozygotic twins.

Sequencing used memory (CD45RO+) T cells sorted from blood. V is TRBV12-3 or TRBV12-4 and J is TRBJ2-3, with 10 nucleotides matching TRBD2. This clonotype originated in a woman aged 18-29 years in good health. CDR3: CASSSSGPSGGTGRTDTQYF. The CDR3 nucleotides are TGTGCCAGCAGCTCTTCCGGGCCTAGCGGGGGAACAGGCCGCACAGATACGCAGTATTTT.